This entry describes one T cell receptor beta chain. Its antigen is still unknown. Trimming pared 1 base from V and 3 bases from J, leaving 13 bases between. CDR1 SGHTA and CDR2 FQGTGA come from the germline V gene. The CDR3 runs to 16 residues. PCR employed 60 Vbeta and 13 Jbeta primers. The repertoire was sequenced with immunoSEQ multiplex PCR; TCRdb's copy has only in-frame clones and lacks some. The table has under 200,000 clones, more than 60% seen once. The data belong to a study of cytomegalovirus exposure and HLA in healthy donors. Study-level findings and limits: Per a later analysis, approximately 16,000 TCR beta sequences showed association with HLA alleles at 0.05 false discovery rate. Later analysis reportedly placed an Asian-associated ancestry cluster below the roughly 670-donor mean in N-insertions.

Sequencing was carried out using PBMCs. V gene TRBV7-3 combines with J gene TRBJ2-1, with D possibly TRBD1 on 6 matching bases. The TCR sequence derives from a woman aged 45-65 years in good health and CMV-seropositive. CDR3: CASSLRGGPSYNEQFF. The CDR3 nucleotides read TGTGCCAGCAGCTTAAGAGGGGGACCGAGCTACAATGAGCAGTTCTTC.